A single sample is the source of the 29 T cell receptor beta chains below, sequenced in a study of T-cell reconstitution after alpha-beta-depleted transplantation in children. Unique molecular identifiers were incorporated into the prepared TCRbeta library. Via MiXCR, TCRdb re-called the PCR reads, giving one row per CDR3 protein. The table includes approximately 190,000 distinct CDR3 sequences, roughly 6% detected once. This specimen consisted of PBMCs, obtained before TCRalphabeta/CD19-depleted stem cell transplant. These receptors were taken from a girl under three years old with combined immunodeficiency, due to receive a stem cell transplant.

In its sample, this clonotype was seen many times. The chain employs TRBV4-3 and TRBJ2-1; possibly TRBD2 for D (5 bases). The germline V and J ends were trimmed by 1 base and 4 bases, with 11 bases remaining between them. Germline V lookup: CDR1 LGHNA, CDR2 YSLEER. The CDR3 is 15 residues long. The CDR3 is CASSQGEGSYNEQFF. The CDR3 DNA reads TGCGCCAGCAGCCAAGGTGAGGGTTCGTACAATGAGCAGTTCTTC.

This clonotype has ten or more counts. The rearrangement links TRBV7-9 to TRBJ1-2; D uncertain. Germline loops: CDR1 SEHNR, CDR2 FQNEAQ (reference sequence). V gave up 4 bases and J gave up 4 bases, with 16 bases separating them. The CDR3 length is 15 residues. The CDR3 protein is CASSSILDDRYGYTF. CDR3 nucleotide sequence: TGTGCCAGCAGCTCCATCCTGGACGACCGCTATGGCTACACCTTC.

Ten or more counts support this clonotype. The V call is TRBV5-1, the J call TRBJ2-7; D may match TRBD1 or TRBD2 (5 bases each). V lost 5 bases to trimming and J lost 5 bases, with 11 bases between them. Per the germline V gene, CDR1 is SGHRS and CDR2 is YFSETQ. The CDR3 is 12 residues long. CDR3: CASSMGRDEQYF. The CDR3 DNA follows: TGCGCCAGCAGTATGGGACGCGACGAGCAGTACTTC.

This clonotype has ten or more counts. The rearrangement links TRBV4-3 to TRBJ2-4, with D uncertain. Germline lookup yields CDR1 LGHNA and CDR2 YSLEER. The CDR3 runs 15 residues. V was pared by 2 bases and J by 0 bases, with 8 bases between. CDR3 residues: CASSQNWIAKNIQYF. The CDR3 nucleotides read TGCGCCAGCAGCCAAAACTGGATAGCCAAAAACATTCAGTACTTC.

This clonotype was seen at least ten times. The chain combines TRBV20-1 with TRBJ1-1; D call uncertain. The CDR3 consists of 13 residues. In germline, CDR1 is DFQATT, CDR2 SNEGSKA (reference sequence). Trimming stripped 5 bases from V and 1 base from J, with 11 bases between. The chain's CDR3 is CSAHGESNTEAFF. The CDR3 nucleotides read TGCAGTGCTCATGGAGAGTCGAACACTGAAGCTTTCTTT.

This clonotype was recorded at least ten times. The CDR3 bases are TGTGCCAGCAGCTTTGGCCGGGGCCAGAACACTGAAGCTTTCTTT. Its translation is CASSFGRGQNTEAFF. V and J are TRBV5-8 and TRBJ1-1; maybe TRBD1 (5 bases). The V and J ends lost 2 bases and 1 base respectively, with 12 bases between them. The CDR3 loop spans 15 amino acids. In germline, CDR1 is SGHTS, CDR2 YDEGEE.

There are many counts of this clonotype. The CDR3 DNA follows: TGTGCCACCAGCACATTGCGGGCGTACAATGAGCAGTTCTTC. Its translation: CATSTLRAYNEQFF. The rearrangement links TRBV15 to TRBJ2-1, with D perhaps matching TRBD2 (5 bases). CDR3 length: 14 residues. Trimming removed 4 bases at V and 4 bases at J, with 11 bases between. In germline, CDR1 is LNHNV, CDR2 YYDKDF (reference sequence).

This clonotype was observed many times. The rearrangement joins TRBV7-9 to TRBJ2-1, with D tentatively TRBD1 (6 bases). Trimming took 5 bases from V and 0 from J, leaving 17 bases between them. CDR1 is SEHNR, CDR2 FQNEAQ, per germline (reference sequence). The CDR3 has 17 residues. The CDR3 region is CASSKVYRDISYNEQFF. CDR3 nucleotides: TGTGCCAGCAGCAAAGTATACCGGGACATCTCCTACAATGAGCAGTTCTTC.

This clonotype was observed a few times. This chain joins TRBV25-1 and TRBJ1-2, with D uncertain. V lost 0 bases to trimming and J lost 3 bases, with 8 bases between them. The CDR3 length is 14 residues. In germline, CDR1 is MGHDK, CDR2 SYGVNS. DNA for the CDR3: TGTGCCAGCAGTGAATATTTTAGCGACTATGGCTACACCTTC. Translated: CASSEYFSDYGYTF.

This clonotype was found many times. This chain uses TRBV4-3 with TRBJ2-3; 8 nucleotides align to TRBD2. V lost 0 bases, J lost 0 bases, and 2 bases stayed unmatched. CDR1 and CDR2 (germline): LGHNA, YSLEER. The CDR3 has 16 residues. Here the CDR3 DNA reads TGCGCCAGCAGCCAAGACGCTAGCGGGAGCACAGATACGCAGTATTTT. It yields the protein CASSQDASGSTDTQYF.

This clonotype was seen only a few times. This chain joins TRBV25-1 and TRBJ1-1; D gene ambiguous. The CDR3 covers 12 residues. Deletions cut 2 bases from V and 8 bases from J, with 9 bases between. Germline lookup yields CDR1 MGHDK and CDR2 SYGVNS. CDR3 nucleotides: TGTGCCAGCAGTGAACCCCCAGCAGAAGCTTTCTTT. Translating gives CASSEPPAEAFF.

J is TRBJ2-7 and V is TRBV28; 8 nucleotides match TRBD1. The CDR3 is 20 amino acids. Trimming at V came to 7 bases and at J to 0 bases, leaving 23 bases not matched to a gene. The germline gives CDR1 MDHEN, CDR2 SYDVKM. Here the CDR3 DNA reads TGTGCCAGCAACTCTCCCCGGGGTACCAGGGGGCTGACTCACTCCTACGAGCAGTACTTC. This encodes CASNSPRGTRGLTHSYEQYF.

This clonotype has a count of ten or more. The V call is TRBV9, the J call TRBJ2-5, with TRBD2 matching over 9 bases. V shed 2 bases, J shed 4 bases, and the junction held 6 bases outside the gene matches. The V gene's germline CDR1 is SGDLS and CDR2 YYNGEE. The CDR3 covers 15 residues. The CDR3 DNA follows: TGTGCCAGCAGCGTTTCTAGCGGGGAGACAGAGACCCAGTACTTC. Protein product: CASSVSSGETETQYF.

This clonotype was seen just once. A much larger clone differs by one base, so this may be a read error. V gene TRBV24-1 combines with J gene TRBJ2-3; tentative D call: TRBD1 (5 bases). The length of the CDR3 is 16 residues. Trimming removed 1 base from V and 2 bases from J, with 12 bases in between. In germline, CDR1 is KGHDR, CDR2 SFDVKD. CDR3 loop: CATSDFARVVTDTQYF. CDR3 bases: TGTGCCACCAGTGATTTCGCCAGGGTGGTCACAGATACGCAGTATTTT.

This clonotype came up many times. V gene TRBV7-6 combines with J gene TRBJ2-3, with D maybe TRBD2 (5 bases). With 5 bases removed from V and 9 bases from J, the gap between germline ends came to 24 bases. This CDR3 is 16 amino acids long. From germline, CDR1 is SGHVS and CDR2 FNYEAQ. The CDR3 here is CASSVGSSYTPQTQYF. Written as DNA, the CDR3 is TGTGCCAGCAGCGTAGGGAGTAGCTATACCCCCCAGACGCAGTATTTT.

This clonotype was picked up many times. The rearrangement uses TRBV24-1 and TRBJ2-1; maybe TRBD1 (6 bases). Germline CDR1 is KGHDR and CDR2 is SFDVKD. This CDR3 has 16 residues. Trimming shortened V by 3 bases and J by 5 bases, and 16 bases separated the two germline ends. DNA for the CDR3: TGTGCCACCAGTGATCCCCCAGGGGAAATCAACAATGAGCAGTTCTTC. It specifies CATSDPPGEINNEQFF.

This clonotype has a count of ten or more. The chain carries TRBV12-3 or TRBV12-4 and TRBJ2-3; D ambiguous. V dropped 0 bases and J dropped 5 bases, with 15 bases sitting between them. The CDR3 has 16 amino acids. The CDR3: CASSLARGVGKDTQYF. CDR3 nucleotide sequence: TGTGCCAGCAGTTTAGCTCGTGGGGTGGGAAAAGATACGCAGTATTTT.

This clonotype was recorded many times. V and J are TRBV14 and TRBJ2-1; possible D gene TRBD2, 5 bases. Germline values: CDR1 SGHDN, CDR2 FVKESK. Trimming took off 3 bases at V and 2 bases at J, with 14 bases between the two ends. The CDR3 is made up of 16 amino acids. The CDR3 sequence: CASSQRPGNPYNEQFF. CDR3 sequence (DNA): TGTGCCAGCAGCCAGCGTCCGGGGAATCCCTACAATGAGCAGTTCTTC.

This clonotype was recorded many times. Sequence at one end of the junction differs from germline and may be a read error. The chain recombines TRBV20-1 with TRBJ1-5; 9 nucleotides line up with TRBD1. The CDR3 sequence is 15 residues long. CDR1 is DFQATT, CDR2 SNEGSKA, per germline (reference sequence). In DNA form, the CDR3 reads TGCAGTGCTACCACAGACAGGGGGGAGGATCACCCCCAGCATTTT. Translated, it gives CSATTDRGEDHPQHF.

This clonotype was picked up many times. J is TRBJ2-5 and V is TRBV20-1; D is uncertain. The CDR3 is 16 amino acids. Germline-derived CDR1 and CDR2 are DFQATT and SNEGSKA (reference sequence). Trimming pared 0 bases from V and 7 bases from J, leaving 21 bases between. The CDR3 region is CSARDRWKERLWTQYF. In DNA, the CDR3 is TGCAGTGCTAGAGATAGGTGGAAAGAGCGTCTGTGGACCCAGTACTTC.

This clonotype was counted many times. The chain couples TRBV29-1 to TRBJ1-5; a weak D match, TRBD1 (5 bases). The germline gives CDR1 SQVTM, CDR2 ANQGSEA. Trimming pared 4 bases from V and 7 bases from J, leaving 14 bases between. The CDR3 sequence is 13 residues long. The DNA of the CDR3 is TGCAGCGTTGTAGGAGGGGATAAACAGCCCCAGCATTTT. Encoded protein: CSVVGGDKQPQHF.

This clonotype appeared many times. The chain carries TRBV9 and TRBJ2-2; 7 positions match TRBD1. The CDR3 sequence is 17 residues long. The germline V gene encodes CDR1 SGDLS and CDR2 YYNGEE. With V trimmed by 4 bases and J by 6 bases, 15 bases remained unmatched. In DNA form, the CDR3 reads TGTGCCAGCAGCTCTTGGACAGGACCGTGGGAATCCGGGGAGCTGTTTTTT. Amino acid sequence: CASSSWTGPWESGELFF.

This clonotype was seen many times. This sequence joins TRBV4-3 and TRBJ2-3; possible D gene TRBD2, 5 bases. The CDR3 has 15 amino acids. V dropped 0 bases and J dropped 4 bases, with 11 bases sitting between them. Germline CDR1 and CDR2: LGHNA and YSLEER. CDR3 amino acids: CASSQDAGTSDTQYF. CDR3 coding DNA: TGCGCCAGCAGCCAAGATGCGGGCACTTCAGATACGCAGTATTTT.

This clonotype came up many times. The chain combines TRBV5-1 with TRBJ2-1; 7 bases agree with TRBD1. The germline V gene encodes CDR1 SGHRS and CDR2 YFSETQ. CDR3 length: 16 amino acids. J was trimmed by 4 bases and V by 1 base; bases with no gene match: 8. The CDR3 spells CASSLLTGMEYNEQFF. The CDR3 DNA reads TGCGCCAGCAGCTTGCTGACAGGGATGGAGTACAATGAGCAGTTCTTC.

This chain's CDR3 is CASSPRVTTGWYEQYF. The CDR3 DNA sequence: TGTGCCAGCAGTCCAAGAGTTACGACAGGGTGGTACGAGCAGTACTTC. V gene TRBV6-2 or TRBV6-3 combines with J gene TRBJ2-7, with 7 bases identical to TRBD1. Germline trimming cut 5 bases from V and 4 bases from J; bases unmatched to any gene: 14. Germline CDR1 MNHEY, CDR2 SVGEGT. The CDR3 runs 16 residues.

This clonotype appeared many times. The chain carries TRBV20-1 and TRBJ2-3; 8 nucleotides line up with TRBD2. The germline V gene has CDR1 DFQATT and CDR2 SNEGSKA (reference sequence). The junction had 14 bases not matched to a gene; V was cut back by 6 bases and J by 9 bases. CDR3 size: 14 residues. CDR3 protein: CSAPPSFAGGTQYF. CDR3 nucleotides: TGCAGTGCGCCCCCATCCTTCGCGGGAGGAACGCAGTATTTT.

This clonotype was counted many times. This sequence joins TRBV14 and TRBJ2-7; D perhaps matches TRBD2 (6 bases). This CDR3 comprises 15 residues. V lost 0 bases and J lost 2, with 11 bases in between. Germline V gene sequence: CDR1 SGHDN, CDR2 FVKESK. CDR3: CASSQEAGSTYEQYF. CDR3 DNA sequence: TGTGCCAGCAGCCAAGAGGCGGGAAGTACCTACGAGCAGTACTTC.

This clonotype was recorded many times. The chain couples TRBV7-2 to TRBJ2-5; D is perhaps TRBD1 or TRBD2 (7 bases each). The germline V gene encodes CDR1 SGHTA and CDR2 FQGNSA. V lost 2 bases and J 5 bases, leaving 15 bases between the germline ends. This CDR3 contains 15 residues. This CDR3 reads CASSLQGEGRETQYF. The CDR3 DNA is TGTGCCAGCAGCTTACAGGGGGAGGGTCGGGAGACCCAGTACTTC.

This clonotype was detected many times. The rearrangement uses TRBV28 and TRBJ2-7; D is unclear. Germline loops: CDR1 MDHEN, CDR2 SYDVKM. V lost 3 bases and J 4 bases, leaving 16 bases between the germline ends. The CDR3 spans 15 residues. Here the CDR3 DNA reads TGTGCCAGCAGTTTCTCGGCGAGTCTGGTTTACGAGCAGTACTTC. Protein product: CASSFSASLVYEQYF.